The rows below give T cell receptor beta chains drawn from one sample of a study of OX40 agonist ivuxolimab in advanced cancers. Produced via immunoSEQ multiplex PCR; TCRdb's table is partial and in-frame only. The sample records some 95,000 clones, approximately 86% being singletons. Sequencing used CD4+ or CD8+ T cells sorted from blood, obtained in a trial of the OX40 agonist ivuxolimab. These receptors were obtained from an adult with an advanced solid tumor such as melanoma, head and neck, liver or kidney cancer. The CDR3 runs from the conserved cysteine through the conserved F or W. A D gene is named only where the DNA matches it firmly. Only part of the rows carry a size: once, few, many, or a class if the clone is expanded.

d_gene	abundance	v_gene	j_gene	CDR3nt	CDR3aa
.	.	TRBV7-9	TRBJ2-1	TGTGCCAGCAGCCCCCGGACTGGATCCTACAATGAGCAGTTCTTC	CASSPRTGSYNEQFF
TRBD2	.	TRBV28	TRBJ2-1	TGTGCCAGCAGTTCGACTAGCGGTCCTGTAGGGTACAATGAGCAGTTCTTC	CASSSTSGPVGYNEQFF
.	.	TRBV29-1	TRBJ1-3	TGCAGCCTAGAAAGGGCACCTGGAAACACCATATATTTT	CSLERAPGNTIYF
TRBD2	.	TRBV5-4	TRBJ2-7	TGTGCCAGGAGTTGGGACGGGAGGCCCACCTACGAGCAGTACTTC	CARSWDGRPTYEQYF
TRBD1	.	TRBV29-1	TRBJ1-5	TGCAGCGTTGGAACAGGGGCGAACAATCAGCCCCAGCATTTT	CSVGTGANNQPQHF
.	few	TRBV5-6	TRBJ1-2	TGTGCCAGCAGTGGGGACGGTTCTAACTATGGCTACACCTTC	CASSGDGSNYGYTF
.	.	TRBV6-5	TRBJ2-2	TGTGCCAGCAGTTACCGGAACAGGGGAGGCGGGGAGCTGTTTTTT	CASSYRNRGGGELFF
TRBD1	.	TRBV11-1	TRBJ1-1	TGTGCCAGCAGCTCGACACCGGGACAGGTGAACACTGAAGCTTTCTTT	CASSSTPGQVNTEAFF
.	.	TRBV27	TRBJ1-2	TGTGCCACCAGACGAGTTGGCAGCGATGGCTACACCTTC	CATRRVGSDGYTF
.	.	TRBV29-1	TRBJ2-4	TGCAGCGTTGCAGGGGAGATAAACATTCAGTACTTC	CSVAGEINIQYF
.	.	TRBV18	TRBJ1-1	TGTGCCAGCTCAACCGACTCCGGCGGGAGAACTGAAGCTTTCTTT	CASSTDSGGRTEAFF
TRBD1	.	TRBV10-3	TRBJ1-5	TGTGCCATCAGAGAAACAGGGGACGGTCAGCCCCAGCATTTT	CAIRETGDGQPQHF
TRBD2	.	TRBV9	TRBJ2-5	TGTGCCAGCAGCCCCAGCGGGAGAGAGACCCAGTACTTC	CASSPSGRETQYF
TRBD1	.	TRBV27	TRBJ1-2	TGTGCCAGCAGTTTTTCCAGGGACAGGGCAGGCTACACCTTC	CASSFSRDRAGYTF
.	.	TRBV5-5	TRBJ1-1	TGTGCCAGCAGCTTACAGGAAAACACTGAAGCTTTCTTT	CASSLQENTEAFF
.	.	TRBV30	TRBJ2-2	TGTGCCTTTAACCGAGGAGGGCGGTTCGGGGAGCTGTTTTTT	CAFNRGGRFGELFF
.	.	TRBV5-6	TRBJ1-5	TGTGCCAGCAGCGGGGCCCCTGATCAGCCCCAGCATTTT	CASSGAPDQPQHF
.	once	TRBV30	TRBJ2-2	TGTGCCTTAAGGGCAGGGCAGGGGACCGGGGAGCTGTTTTTT	CALRAGQGTGELFF
.	.	TRBV6-5	TRBJ1-2	TGTGCCAGCAGTTACTCGGGGCAGCTTTATGGCTACACCTTC	CASSYSGQLYGYTF
.	.	TRBV28	TRBJ2-3	TGTGCCAGCGTTGGGACAGATACGCAGTATTTT	CASVGTDTQYF
TRBD1	.	TRBV28	TRBJ1-5	TGTGCCAGCAGCGCGGGACAGTTTAGCAATCAGCCCCAGCATTTT	CASSAGQFSNQPQHF
.	.	TRBV29-1	TRBJ1-2	TGCAGCGTCGCCGGAGGGATAGACGGCTACACCTTC	CSVAGGIDGYTF
.	.	TRBV11-2	TRBJ1-1	TGTGCCAGCAGCCAGAGGCAGGTGATGAGCACTGAAGCTTTCTTT	CASSQRQVMSTEAFF
.	.	TRBV29-1	TRBJ1-1	TGCAGCGTTGAAGGACAGGATGGCACTGAAGCTTTCTTT	CSVEGQDGTEAFF
.	.	TRBV25-1	TRBJ1-1	TGTGCCAGCAGTGGGTGGACAAGCTCGAACACTGAAGCTTTCTTT	CASSGWTSSNTEAFF
.	.	TRBV25-1	TRBJ2-2	TGTGCCAGCAGTGGCCAGTTGAACACCGGGGAGCTGTTTTTT	CASSGQLNTGELFF
.	.	TRBV30	TRBJ1-1	TGTGCCTGGAGTCGAGGGAGAAACACTGAAGCTTTCTTT	CAWSRGRNTEAFF
.	.	TRBV7-2	TRBJ2-7	TGTGCCAGCAGCTTAGAGGGCAACCGGGAGCAGTACTTC	CASSLEGNREQYF
.	once	TRBV20-1	TRBJ1-1	TGCAGTGCTTCCCTCCGGCTTGAAGCTTTCTTT	CSASLRLEAFF
.	.	TRBV5-1	TRBJ1-1	TGCGCCAGCAGCCCACAGGGAGGGGGCACTGAAGCTTTCTTT	CASSPQGGGTEAFF
.	.	TRBV5-5	TRBJ1-6	TGTGCCAGCAGCTCACAGGGCCAGGGGTTGCCCCTCCACTTT	CASSSQGQGLPLHF
.	.	TRBV10-3	TRBJ2-3	TGTGCCATCCGACGGGAGTTAAGCACAGATACGCAGTATTTT	CAIRRELSTDTQYF
.	once	TRBV14	TRBJ2-3	TGTGCCAGCAAGGGCAGAGGGTTTCATGAAGATACGCAGTATTTT	CASKGRGFHEDTQYF
.	.	TRBV6-5	TRBJ2-7	TGTGCCAGCAGTTACGGGGTAGCGGACACCTACGAGCAGTACTTC	CASSYGVADTYEQYF
.	.	TRBV6-6	TRBJ1-1	TGTGCCAGCACCTTACAGGAGGGGCTGAACACTGAAGCTTTCTTT	CASTLQEGLNTEAFF
.	few	TRBV19	TRBJ1-1	TGTGCCAGTACCCCAACCTGGAACACTGAAGCTTTCTTT	CASTPTWNTEAFF
.	.	TRBV5-4	TRBJ2-1	TGTGCCAGCAGGGCCGGGGGGCGGGCGTACAATGAGCAGTTCTTC	CASRAGGRAYNEQFF
.	.	TRBV19	TRBJ2-5	TGTGCCAGTAGGGCCCGGGGGACCCAGTACTTC	CASRARGTQYF
.	.	TRBV5-1	TRBJ2-5	TGCGCCAGCAGCTTCCAGGGCGGCCAAGAGACCCAGTACTTC	CASSFQGGQETQYF
.	.	TRBV25-1	TRBJ1-3	TGTGCCAGCAGACACCACACTGGAAACACCATATATTTT	CASRHHTGNTIYF
TRBD1	.	TRBV6-5	TRBJ1-1	TGTGCCAGCAGTGCCCGGGACAGGGTAGACACTGAAGCTTTCTTT	CASSARDRVDTEAFF
.	.	TRBV10-3	TRBJ1-3	TGTGCCATCACTTGGGGGTCTGGAAACACCATATATTTT	CAITWGSGNTIYF
.	.	TRBV5-1	TRBJ2-1	TGCGCCAGCAGCGAGCGCGGCACCTACAATGAGCAGTTCTTC	CASSERGTYNEQFF
TRBD1	.	TRBV28	TRBJ2-7	TGTGCCAGCTTTCCCGGGACAGCGAGTTACGAGCAGTACTTC	CASFPGTASYEQYF
.	once	TRBV7-2	TRBJ1-5	TGTGCCAGCAGCCCGGGGAGCAATCAGCCCCAGCATTTT	CASSPGSNQPQHF
.	.	TRBV7-9	TRBJ2-1	TGTGCCAGCAGCTTAGTTGGAGTGGGGCAGCAGTTCTTC	CASSLVGVGQQFF
TRBD2	.	TRBV11-2	TRBJ2-1	TGTGCCAGCAGCTCTAGCGGTATTTACAATGAGCAGTTCTTC	CASSSSGIYNEQFF
.	.	TRBV5-6	TRBJ1-6	TGTGCCAGCAGCTTGTCCTCGGGGTCACCCCTCCACTTT	CASSLSSGSPLHF